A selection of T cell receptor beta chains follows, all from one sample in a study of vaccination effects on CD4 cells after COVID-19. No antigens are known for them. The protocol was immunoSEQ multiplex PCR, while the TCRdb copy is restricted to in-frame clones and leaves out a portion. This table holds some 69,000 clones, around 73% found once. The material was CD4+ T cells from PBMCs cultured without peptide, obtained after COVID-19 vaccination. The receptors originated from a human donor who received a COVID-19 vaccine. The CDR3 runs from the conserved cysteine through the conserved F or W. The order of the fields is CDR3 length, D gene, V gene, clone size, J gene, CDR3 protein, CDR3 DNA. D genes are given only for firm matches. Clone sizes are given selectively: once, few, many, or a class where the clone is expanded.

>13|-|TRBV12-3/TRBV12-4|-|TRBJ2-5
CASSGEVVGTQYF
TGTGCCAGCTCTGGGGAGGTGGTAGGGACCCAGTACTTC
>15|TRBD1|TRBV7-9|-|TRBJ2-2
CASSSTGLSTGELFF
TGTGCCAGCAGCTCGACAGGGTTATCCACCGGGGAGCTGTTTTTT
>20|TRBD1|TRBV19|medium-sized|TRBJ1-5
CASTTKSLRQGPWGNQPQHF
TGTGCCAGTACTACCAAGTCCCTCCGACAGGGCCCTTGGGGCAATCAGCCCCAGCATTTT
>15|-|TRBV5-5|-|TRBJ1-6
CASSLGASGSLALHF
TGTGCCAGCAGCTTGGGGGCTTCGGGGTCCCTAGCCCTCCACTTT
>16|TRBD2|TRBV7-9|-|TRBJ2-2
CASSLLAGASTGELFF
TGTGCCAGCAGCTTATTAGCGGGGGCCTCCACCGGGGAGCTGTTTTTT
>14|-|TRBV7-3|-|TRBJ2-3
CASSSGTATDTQYF
TGTGCCAGCAGCTCTGGGACGGCCACAGATACGCAGTATTTT
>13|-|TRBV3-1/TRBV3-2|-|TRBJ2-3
CASSHSSTDTQYF
TGTGCCAGCAGCCACTCTAGCACAGATACGCAGTATTTT
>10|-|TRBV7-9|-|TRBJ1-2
CASSLGGYTF
TGTGCCAGCAGCTTGGGAGGCTACACCTTC
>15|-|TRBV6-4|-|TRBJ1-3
CASSDSQGPGNTIYF
TGTGCCAGCAGTGACTCCCAGGGCCCTGGAAACACCATATATTTT
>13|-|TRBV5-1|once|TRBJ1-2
CASSSQGISGYTF
TGCGCCAGCAGCTCCCAGGGGATATCTGGCTACACCTTC
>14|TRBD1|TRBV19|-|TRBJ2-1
CASSPNRGRDEQFF
TGTGCCAGTAGTCCGAACAGGGGGCGGGATGAGCAGTTCTTC
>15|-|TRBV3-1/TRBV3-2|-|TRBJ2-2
CASSQDGGWTGELFF
TGTGCCAGCAGCCAAGATGGTGGTTGGACCGGGGAGCTGTTTTTT
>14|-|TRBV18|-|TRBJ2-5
CASSPSDAQETQYF
TGTGCCAGCTCACCATCGGACGCCCAAGAGACCCAGTACTTC
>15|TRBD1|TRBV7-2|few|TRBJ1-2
CASSTSSGQGHGYTF
TGTGCCAGCAGTACCTCGTCAGGACAGGGACATGGCTACACCTTC
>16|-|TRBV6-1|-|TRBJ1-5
CASSDRAKGSNQPQHF
TGTGCCAGCAGTGATAGGGCCAAGGGTAGCAATCAGCCCCAGCATTTT
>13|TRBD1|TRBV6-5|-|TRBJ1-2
CATTLDRRYGYTF
TGTGCCACCACACTGGACAGGCGCTATGGCTACACCTTC
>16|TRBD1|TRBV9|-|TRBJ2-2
CASSVALDRGAGELFF
TGTGCCAGCAGCGTAGCATTGGACAGGGGGGCCGGGGAGCTGTTTTTT
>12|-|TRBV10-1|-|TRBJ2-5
CASSPGQETQYF
TGCGCCAGCAGTCCGGGCCAAGAGACCCAGTACTTC
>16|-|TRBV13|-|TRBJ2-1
CASSYKFGSSYNEQFF
TGTGCCAGCAGCTACAAATTCGGGAGCTCCTACAATGAGCAGTTCTTC
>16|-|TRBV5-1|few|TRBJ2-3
CASSLKRGVATDTQYF
TGCGCCAGCAGCTTGAAACGAGGCGTAGCCACAGATACGCAGTATTTT
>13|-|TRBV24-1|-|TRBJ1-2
CATSDLSGNGYTF
TGTGCCACCAGTGATTTGTCAGGGAACGGCTACACCTTC
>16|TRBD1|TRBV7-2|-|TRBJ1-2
CASSFLGQGGNYGYTF
TGTGCCAGCAGCTTTTTGGGCCAGGGGGGAAACTATGGCTACACCTTC
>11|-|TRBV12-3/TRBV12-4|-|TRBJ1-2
CASSFDYGYTF
TGTGCCAGCAGTTTTGACTATGGCTACACCTTC
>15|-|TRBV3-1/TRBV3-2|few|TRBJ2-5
CASSPGLYGGETQYF
TGTGCCAGCAGCCCGGGACTCTATGGCGGAGAGACCCAGTACTTC
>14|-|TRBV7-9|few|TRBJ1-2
CASSLEPSRGGYTF
TGTGCCAGCAGCTTAGAACCGTCCCGAGGAGGCTACACCTTC
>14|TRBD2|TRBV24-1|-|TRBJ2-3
CATSGTSGAYTQYF
TGTGCCACCAGTGGGACTAGCGGGGCTTATACGCAGTATTTT
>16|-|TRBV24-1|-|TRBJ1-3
CATSYRSRVFGNTIYF
TGTGCCACCAGTTATCGTAGCAGGGTTTTTGGAAACACCATATATTTT
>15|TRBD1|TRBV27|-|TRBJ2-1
CASSLAQGAQNEQFF
TGTGCCAGCAGTTTAGCCCAGGGGGCGCAGAATGAGCAGTTCTTC
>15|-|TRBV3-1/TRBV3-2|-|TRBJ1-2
CASSQGEGVGYGYTF
TGTGCCAGCAGCCAAGGGGAGGGAGTGGGCTATGGCTACACCTTC
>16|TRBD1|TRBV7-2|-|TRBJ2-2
CASSYAGTGPTGELFF
TGTGCCAGCAGCTACGCCGGGACAGGGCCCACCGGGGAGCTGTTTTTT
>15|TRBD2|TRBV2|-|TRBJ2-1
CASRPRGGPYNEQFF
TGTGCCAGCAGGCCCCGGGGGGGCCCCTACAATGAGCAGTTCTTC
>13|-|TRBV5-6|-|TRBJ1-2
CASSLGRNYGYTF
TGTGCCAGCAGCTTGGGAAGGAACTATGGCTACACCTTC
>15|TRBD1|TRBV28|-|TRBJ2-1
CASRAGTGYFDEQFF
TGTGCCAGCAGAGCCGGGACAGGGTATTTCGATGAGCAGTTCTTC
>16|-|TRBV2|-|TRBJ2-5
CASTEGALAVGKTQYF
TGTGCCAGCACCGAGGGGGCACTAGCGGTGGGAAAGACCCAGTACTTC
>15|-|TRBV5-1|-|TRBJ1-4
CASSLKAGLNEKLFF
TGCGCCAGCAGCTTGAAAGCGGGGTTGAATGAAAAACTGTTTTTT
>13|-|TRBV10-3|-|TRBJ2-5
CATAWDGQETQYF
TGTGCCACCGCATGGGACGGCCAAGAGACCCAGTACTTC
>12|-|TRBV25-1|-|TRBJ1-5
CASSRGYQPQHF
TGTGCCAGCAGTCGCGGGTATCAGCCCCAGCATTTT
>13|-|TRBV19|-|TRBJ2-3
CASSPFNTDTQYF
TGTGCCAGTTCTCCTTTTAACACAGATACGCAGTATTTT
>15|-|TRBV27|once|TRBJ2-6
CASRSPGAGANVLTF
TGTGCCAGCAGGTCCCCCGGGGCCGGGGCCAACGTCCTGACTTTC